This T cell receptor (beta chain) was identified in a study of cytomegalovirus exposure and HLA in healthy donors. About the research overall: Earlier, approximately 180 million T cells were analyzed, and approximately 110 million unique TCR beta sequences were found among them. Within the Caucasian-associated ancestry cluster were approximately 77% of the 300 to 450 genotyped donors. Study-level findings and limits: What was likely a sequencing artifact was a cluster of highly shared sequence variants. Within an earlier analysis, most TCR beta V segments proved productive either about 90% or about 30% of the time.

The PCR employed 60 Vbeta primers together with 13 Jbeta primers. Here immunoSEQ multiplex PCR was the method, and the copy in TCRdb shows in-frame clones only, minus some. The table includes 160,000 or so clones, around 79% detected once. In the case of this clone: No antigen is known for it.

With 4 bases clipped from V and 2 bases from J, the junction kept 5 bases outside the gene matches. Germline assignment: CDR1 SGHTA and CDR2 FQGNSA. There are 14 residues in the CDR3. The clonotype was recovered from a woman aged 40-49 years in good health and CMV-seronegative. The chain couples TRBV7-2 to TRBJ2-7; 7 nucleotides match TRBD1. Material for sequencing was PBMCs. Written as DNA, the CDR3 is TGTGCCAGCAGCTGGTACAGGGGCACCTACGAGCAGTACTTC. Translating gives CASSWYRGTYEQYF.